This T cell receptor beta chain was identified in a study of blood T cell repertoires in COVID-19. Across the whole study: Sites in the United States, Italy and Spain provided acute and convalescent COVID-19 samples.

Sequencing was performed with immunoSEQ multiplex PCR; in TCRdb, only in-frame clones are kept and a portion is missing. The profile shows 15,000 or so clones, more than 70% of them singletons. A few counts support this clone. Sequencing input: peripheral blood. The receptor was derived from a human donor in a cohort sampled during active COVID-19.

CDR3 sequence (DNA): TGTGCCAGCAGGGTGGCCGCTGTGGCGGAAAACAATGAGCAGTTCTTC. It is translated as CASRVAAVAENNEQFF. V and J are TRBV2 and TRBJ2-1; no firm D call. Germline-derived CDR1 and CDR2 are SNHLY and FYNNEI. CDR3 size: 16 residues. V lost 6 bases, J lost 5 bases, and 20 bases lay in between.